The 18 T cell receptor beta chains in this list originate from one sample, sequenced in a study of T-cell memory formation after mild COVID-19. TCRdb used MiXCR to reprocess the 5' RACE reads, holding one entry per CDR3 protein. The sample carries around 250,000 distinct CDR3 sequences, over 15% recorded once. The sequenced material came from PBMCs or a T cell subset sorted from them (not recorded which). All receptors derive from a man between 18 and 29 years old who had mild COVID-19 (a few samples of this study predate the infection). Cell type and time point are not known.

The rearrangement uses TRBV10-3 and TRBJ1-5; TRBD1 matches 7 bases. J lost 5 bases, V lost 1 base, and 11 bases had no gene match. From germline, CDR1 is ENHRY and CDR2 SYGVKD. CDR3 length: 17 residues. In DNA, the CDR3 is TGTGCCATCAGTGAGTACGGGACAGCGACCTCTTATCAGCCCCAGCATTTT. Its translation: CAISEYGTATSYQPQHF.

The genes are TRBV18 and TRBJ1-3; no clear D gene. Trimming cost V 6 bases and J 4 bases, with 10 bases left between them. Per germline, CDR1 KGHSH and CDR2 LQKENI. CDR3 length equals 13 residues. CDR3 bases: TGTGCCAGCTCCCCAGCCTCCGGAAACACCATATATTTT. The encoded protein is CASSPASGNTIYF.

This clonotype was seen a few times. V usage is TRBV7-9 and J usage is TRBJ1-2; 7 nucleotides line up with TRBD1. Germline CDR1 reads SEHNR; CDR2 reads FQNEAQ (reference sequence). The V and J ends lost 7 bases and 8 bases, in that order; junction bases with no gene match: 7. The CDR3 contains 12 residues. CDR3 protein: CASMTGPMGYTF. Written as DNA, the CDR3 is TGTGCCAGCATGACAGGGCCCATGGGCTACACCTTC.

This clonotype was counted between two and nine times. The genes are TRBV4-1 and TRBJ2-7, with D tentatively TRBD1 (6 bases). This CDR3 contains 14 residues. The germline V gene encodes CDR1 MGHRA and CDR2 YSYEKL. Trimming took off 2 bases at V and 3 bases at J, with 11 bases between the two ends. The CDR3 protein is CASSQSWGLYEQYF. The CDR3 bases are TGCGCCAGCAGCCAAAGTTGGGGGCTCTACGAGCAGTACTTC.

This clonotype has a handful of counts. The V call is TRBV2, the J call TRBJ2-1; 9 bases are shared with TRBD1. The germline V gene has CDR1 SNHLY and CDR2 FYNNEI. This CDR3 has 12 amino acids. After removal of 6 bases from V and 7 bases from J, the junction contained 1 base not matched to a gene. Here the CDR3 DNA reads TGTGCCAGCAGGGGACAGGGAAATGAGCAGTTCTTC. This sequence encodes CASRGQGNEQFF. Based on the CDR3 plus reference TRBV2 and TRBJ2-1, the full variable domain is EPEVTQTPSHQVTQMGQEVILRCVPISNHLYFYWYRQILGQKVEFLVSFYNNEISEKSEIFDDQFSVERPDGSNFTLKIRSTKLEDSAMYFCASRGQGNEQFFGPGTRLTVL.

This clonotype was seen many times. In DNA form, the CDR3 reads TGTGCCAGCAGCTTACTAGCGGGGGAATTCGAGCAGTTCTTC. This sequence encodes CASSLLAGEFEQFF. This chain uses TRBV5-5 with TRBJ2-1; 11 nucleotides line up with TRBD2. The germline V gene has CDR1 SGHKS and CDR2 YYEKEE (reference sequence). With V trimmed by 2 bases and J by 10 bases, 5 bases remained unmatched. The CDR3 contains 14 residues.

This clonotype was seen a handful of times. As DNA, the CDR3 is TGCAGCGTACAGGACCCGAACACCGGGGAGCTGTTTTTT. This sequence encodes CSVQDPNTGELFF. The chain has TRBV29-1 and TRBJ2-2, with D possibly being TRBD1 (5 bases). Germline-derived CDR1 and CDR2 are SQVTM and ANQGSEA. This CDR3 region has 13 residues. V shed 6 bases and J shed 0 bases, with 8 bases lying between them.

This rearrangement joins TRBV19 to TRBJ1-2, with no clear D. Trimming left V 5 bases short and J 7 bases short, with 14 bases between. Per germline, CDR1 LNHDA and CDR2 SQIVND (reference sequence). The length of the CDR3 is 13 residues. The CDR3 DNA reads TGTGCCAGTAGTCCCTGTCAGGACTGTGGCTACACCTTC. This codes for CASSPCQDCGYTF.

This clonotype was observed at least ten times. The V and J genes are TRBV5-6 and TRBJ2-5; TRBD2 matches at 12 bases. This CDR3 comprises 16 residues. Per germline, CDR1 SGHDT and CDR2 YYEEEE. J lost 1 base, V lost 4 bases, and 5 bases had no gene match. This CDR3 is CASSRRLAGAQETQYF. CDR3 sequence (DNA): TGTGCCAGCAGCCGTCGACTAGCGGGGGCCCAAGAGACCCAGTACTTC.

This clonotype was seen more than once but under ten times. The V and J genes are TRBV9 and TRBJ2-5; D is ambiguous. The germline V and J ends were trimmed by 5 bases and 4 bases, with 12 bases remaining between them. The CDR3 is 13 residues long. The germline gives CDR1 SGDLS, CDR2 YYNGEE. CDR3 protein: CASSPEAAETQYF. CDR3 nucleotides: TGTGCCAGCAGTCCCGAAGCAGCAGAGACCCAGTACTTC. The full variable domain, completed using reference TRBV9 and TRBJ2-5, is DSGVTQTPKHLITATGQRVTLRCSPRSGDLSVYWYQQSLDQGLQFLIQYYNGEERAKGNILERFSAQQFPDLHSELNLSSLELGDSALYFCASSPEAAETQYFGPGTRLLVL.

The CDR3 reads CASSLQGPTDTQYF. CDR3 bases: TGTGCCAGCAGCTTACAGGGGCCCACAGATACGCAGTATTTT. V and J are TRBV7-6 and TRBJ2-3, with a possible D match to TRBD1 (6 bases). The CDR3 is 14 amino acids. Trimming pared 2 bases from V and 2 bases from J, leaving 8 bases between. The germline CDR1 and CDR2 sequences are SGHVS and FNYEAQ.

This chain joins TRBV20-1 and TRBJ2-3, with D perhaps matching TRBD1 (6 bases). The germline CDR1 and CDR2 sequences are DFQATT and SNEGSKA (reference sequence). V was pared by 1 base and J by 5 bases, with 16 bases between. The CDR3 has 15 residues. CDR3 nucleotide sequence: TGCAGTGCTAGAGCTCCACAGGGATACGGAGATACGCAGTATTTT. This codes for CSARAPQGYGDTQYF.

The CDR3 spells CATSDLWTGLNYGYTF. The CDR3, as DNA: TGTGCCACCAGTGATTTGTGGACAGGCCTTAACTATGGCTACACCTTC. The chain has TRBV24-1 and TRBJ1-2; 7 bases line up with TRBD1. V shed 0 bases and J 1 base; nucleotides not matched to a gene: 4. CDR1 KGHDR and CDR2 SFDVKD come from the germline V gene. There are 16 residues in the CDR3.

This clonotype was counted a few times. J is TRBJ1-6 and V is TRBV6-6; tentative D call: TRBD1 (5 bases). V gave up 6 bases and J gave up 10 bases, with 16 bases separating them. The CDR3 has 14 residues. Germline CDR1 reads MNHNY; CDR2 reads SVGAGI (reference sequence). CDR3 DNA sequence: TGTGCCAGCAGACCTTGGGGGGGTGACTCACCCCTCCACTTT. Translating gives CASRPWGGDSPLHF.

This chain connects TRBV7-2 to TRBJ2-1, with D perhaps matching TRBD1 or TRBD2 (5 bases each). V shed 3 bases and J shed 6 bases, with 15 bases lying between them. CDR3 length equals 15 residues. Germline CDR1 is SGHTA and CDR2 is FQGNSA. CDR3 loop: CASSFRDPSFNEQFF. The CDR3, as DNA: TGTGCCAGCAGCTTCCGGGACCCCTCATTCAATGAGCAGTTCTTC.

Judged by abundance, this clonotype is medium-sized. This sequence joins TRBV7-9 and TRBJ2-3, with D perhaps TRBD2 (5 bases). This CDR3 has 16 residues. Germline CDR1 is SEHNR and CDR2 is FQNEAQ (reference sequence). Trimming cost V 1 base and J 1 base, with 12 bases left between them. CDR3 sequence (DNA): TGTGCCAGCAGCTTAGTTATGGAGGCTGGCACAGATACGCAGTATTTT. It is translated as CASSLVMEAGTDTQYF.

CDR3 in DNA: TGCGCCAGCAGCCCTCCCGGGACGATACTTGGCTACACCTTC. Amino acids: CASSPPGTILGYTF. This chain connects TRBV5-1 to TRBJ1-2; possibly TRBD1 for D (5 bases). V lost 4 bases, J lost 7 bases, and 17 bases lay in between. Germline V gene data show CDR1 as SGHRS and CDR2 as YFSETQ. The CDR3 contains 14 residues.

The rearrangement uses TRBV7-2 and TRBJ1-2; D not resolved. This CDR3 is built from 12 residues. V was pared by 4 bases and J by 0 bases, with 3 bases between. Germline values: CDR1 SGHTA, CDR2 FQGNSA. The CDR3 loop reads CASSSSNYGYTF. The CDR3 DNA sequence: TGTGCCAGCAGCTCCTCTAACTATGGCTACACCTTC.